This paragraph covers one TCR beta chain sequence. Germline values: CDR1 KGHSH, CDR2 LQKENI. With 1 base clipped from V and 1 base from J, the junction kept 3 bases outside the gene matches. The CDR3 spans 15 residues. The sample comes from a study of T-cell reconstitution after alpha-beta-depleted transplantation in children. A library of TCRbeta sequences, prepared with unique molecular identifiers, was generated. TCRdb reprocessed the PCR reads via MiXCR and lists one record per CDR3 protein. Of about 420,000 distinct CDR3 sequences listed, around 9.9% are singletons. The input for sequencing was PBMCs from the stem cell graft donor, taken from the stem cell graft. The receptor comes from a human donor who donated a stem cell graft to a child with acute myeloid leukemia. The chain uses TRBV18 and TRBJ2-5; 7 nucleotides align to TRBD2. The CDR3 here is CASSPREGPQETQYF. CDR3 in DNA: TGTGCCAGCTCACCACGGGAGGGGCCCCAAGAGACCCAGTACTTC.